The 24 T cell receptor beta chains below all came from one sample that was sequenced in a study of blood T cell repertoires in COVID-19. Sequenced by immunoSEQ multiplex PCR; TCRdb stores in-frame clones only, minus some. The sample includes 220,000 or so clones, 84% of them seen just once. Input material: peripheral blood. Receptor source: a woman aged 55-70 years who had recovered from COVID-19.

The rearrangement uses TRBV6-5 and TRBJ2-5; TRBD1 matches 7 bases. V gave up 6 bases and J gave up 2 bases; unmatched junction bases: 9. The CDR3 extends over 15 amino acids. Germline CDR1 and CDR2: MNHEY and SVGAGI. Written as DNA, the CDR3 is TGTGCCAGCAGATTACAGGGGCCCTTACAAGAGACCCAGTACTTC. Translating it yields CASRLQGPLQETQYF.

This clone appeared a few times. The chain joins TRBV10-3 to TRBJ1-1; unclear D gene. The CDR3 contains 17 residues. Trimming took 3 bases from V and 0 from J, leaving 17 bases between them. Germline CDR1 is ENHRY and CDR2 is SYGVKD. The DNA for the CDR3 is TGTGCCATCAGTGAAGGAGGCATAGGGTCGATGAACACTGAAGCTTTCTTT. Its translation: CAISEGGIGSMNTEAFF.

The chain employs TRBV7-2 and TRBJ2-3, with 9 nucleotides matching TRBD2. The germline V gene has CDR1 SGHTA and CDR2 FQGNSA. The CDR3 is made up of 15 amino acids. With V trimmed by 2 bases and J by 5 bases, 5 bases remained unmatched. In nucleotides, the CDR3 is TGTGCCAGCAGCTTACAGCGGGGGGACGGAGATACGCAGTATTTT. It is translated as CASSLQRGDGDTQYF.

This rearrangement joins TRBV6-5 to TRBJ2-7; the D gene is possibly TRBD2 (6 bases). CDR1 is MNHEY, CDR2 SVGAGI, per germline. This CDR3 contains 15 residues. Trimming left V 8 bases short and J 0 bases short, with 17 bases between. The CDR3 region is CASFTFTGLSYEQYF. In DNA form, the CDR3 reads TGTGCCAGCTTTACTTTCACGGGACTCTCCTACGAGCAGTACTTC.

CDR3 in amino acids: CASSGGLSDTQYF. The DNA of the CDR3 is TGTGCCAGCAGTGGGGGCCTTTCTGATACGCAGTATTTT. This chain joins TRBV12-3 or TRBV12-4 and TRBJ2-3, with TRBD1 as a possible D gene (6 bases). This CDR3 spans 13 amino acids. The V end was cut by 5 bases, the J end by 6 bases, with 12 bases between.

This chain connects TRBV15 to TRBJ2-3, with TRBD1 matching over 7 bases. The CDR3 has 15 residues. J gave up 0 bases and V 2 bases, and 2 bases lay outside the gene matches. CDR1 and CDR2 (germline): LNHNV, YYDKDF (reference sequence). The CDR3 sequence: CATSRLQGSTDTQYF. CDR3 in DNA: TGTGCCACCAGCAGACTACAGGGGAGCACAGATACGCAGTATTTT.

The chain is built from TRBV9 and TRBJ1-1, with D possibly matching TRBD1 (5 bases). CDR1 and CDR2 (germline): SGDLS, YYNGEE. Deletions cut 5 bases from V and 2 bases from J, with 10 bases between. The CDR3 has 13 amino acids. CDR3 residues: CASSSTGNTEAFF. DNA for the CDR3: TGTGCCAGCAGTTCAACAGGTAACACTGAAGCTTTCTTT.

The chain carries TRBV6-5 and TRBJ2-7; TRBD1 matches at 9 bases. The CDR3 runs to 13 residues. CDR1 and CDR2 from the germline V gene are MNHEY and SVGAGI. V lost 6 bases, J lost 6 bases, and 6 bases stayed unmatched. CDR3 loop: CASRVETGGEQYF. In nucleotides, the CDR3 is TGTGCCAGCAGGGTCGAGACAGGGGGCGAGCAGTACTTC.

J is TRBJ2-5 and V is TRBV5-4; 12 bases line up with TRBD1. Trimming took 3 bases from V and 4 from J; bases not matched to a gene: 4. There are 15 residues in the CDR3. The V gene's germline CDR1 is SGHNT and CDR2 YYREEE (reference sequence). The CDR3 DNA reads as TGTGCCAGCAGCTCCGGGACAGGGGGCTTAGAGACCCAGTACTTC. Residues: CASSSGTGGLETQYF.

About this clone itself: Additional DNA sequences in this sample encode the identical CDR3. This CDR3 reads CASSPTGDYGYTF. The CDR3 nucleotides read TGTGCCAGCTCACCGACAGGGGACTATGGCTACACCTTC. V is TRBV18 and J is TRBJ1-2; 8 positions match TRBD1. The CDR3 spans 13 residues. V shed 3 bases, J shed 3 bases, and the junction held 0 bases outside the gene matches. From germline, CDR1 is KGHSH and CDR2 LQKENI.

The rearrangement uses TRBV15 and TRBJ1-4, with 10 positions matching TRBD1. With V trimmed by 1 base and J by 7 bases, 3 bases remained unmatched. Germline V gene lookup returns CDR1 LNHNV and CDR2 YYDKDF (reference sequence). CDR3 length: 15 amino acids. DNA for the CDR3: TGTGCCACCAGCAGAGGGACAGGGGGGAGTGAAAAACTGTTTTTT. Residues: CATSRGTGGSEKLFF.

The chain links TRBV19 to TRBJ2-7; 9 bases line up with TRBD1. V trimming: 4 bases; J trimming: 2 bases; junction bases outside the gene matches: 0. CDR1 and CDR2 from the germline V gene are LNHDA and SQIVND (reference sequence). The CDR3 contains 13 residues. CDR3 DNA: TGTGCCAGTAGTAGGGACAGGGCCTACGAGCAGTACTTC. This codes for CASSRDRAYEQYF.

This chain connects TRBV7-9 to TRBJ2-7; 9 bases are shared with TRBD1. The CDR3 spans 14 residues. Trimming took 6 bases from V and 1 from J; bases not matched to a gene: 4. Germline-derived CDR1 and CDR2 are SEHNR and FQNEAQ (reference sequence). This CDR3 reads CASRRGQGSYEQYF. Here the CDR3 DNA reads TGTGCCAGCAGAAGAGGACAGGGGTCCTACGAGCAGTACTTC.

This sequence joins TRBV18 and TRBJ2-1, with 12 bases aligning to TRBD1. There are 17 residues in the CDR3. V gave up 6 bases and J gave up 3 bases; unmatched junction bases: 9. CDR1 and CDR2 from the germline V gene are KGHSH and LQKENI. The CDR3 spells CASSTMGQGAGYNEQFF. As DNA, the CDR3 is TGTGCCAGCTCTACCATGGGACAGGGGGCAGGCTACAATGAGCAGTTCTTC.

The chain recombines TRBV5-8 with TRBJ1-2; TRBD1 is a possible D gene (6 bases). Trimming stripped 4 bases from V and 7 bases from J, with 23 bases between. Germline V gene data show CDR1 as SGHTS and CDR2 as YDEGEE. The CDR3 runs 16 residues. This chain's CDR3 is CASSKKGGGARFGYTF. The CDR3 DNA follows: TGTGCCAGCAGCAAGAAGGGTGGGGGGGCGCGATTTGGCTACACCTTC. The variable domain in full, completed from reference TRBV5-8 and TRBJ1-2, reads EAGVTQSPTHLIKTRGQQATLRCSPISGHTSVYWYQQALGLGLQFLLWYDEGEERNRGNFPPRFSGRQFPNYSSELNVNALELEDSALYLCASSKKGGGARFGYTFGSGTRLTVV.

The chain has TRBV9 and TRBJ2-3; 10 nucleotides line up with TRBD2. Germline CDR1 is SGDLS and CDR2 is YYNGEE. The V and J ends lost 3 bases and 6 bases, in that order; junction bases with no gene match: 4. The CDR3 has 14 amino acids. The CDR3 nucleotides read TGTGCCAGCAGCGGTGGAGCGGGGGGGGATACGCAGTATTTT. Residues: CASSGGAGGDTQYF.

The V call is TRBV11-2, the J call TRBJ1-3; the D gene is possibly TRBD1 (6 bases). V lost 6 bases, J lost 2 bases, and 20 bases lay in between. Germline V gene data show CDR1 as SGHAT and CDR2 as FQNNGV. CDR3 size: 17 residues. The CDR3 is CASRNVRNRAAGNTIYF. DNA of the CDR3: TGTGCCAGCAGAAACGTTAGGAACAGGGCGGCTGGAAACACCATATATTTT.

This chain joins TRBV28 and TRBJ1-2; 10 bases are a match to TRBD1. From germline, CDR1 is MDHEN and CDR2 SYDVKM. CDR3 length: 14 amino acids. V was pared by 6 bases and J by 1 base, with 2 bases of the junction left unmatched. Written as DNA, the CDR3 is TGTGCCAGCAGCGGGACAGGGGTTAACTATGGCTACACCTTC. Residues: CASSGTGVNYGYTF.

The CDR3 reads CASSLEGEGGNNEQFF. CDR3 coding DNA: TGCGCCAGCAGCTTGGAGGGAGAGGGCGGGAACAATGAGCAGTTCTTC. The chain recombines TRBV5-1 with TRBJ2-1, with D tentatively TRBD2 (6 bases). The CDR3 loop spans 16 amino acids. Trimming cost V 0 bases and J 5 bases, with 15 bases left between them. CDR1 is SGHRS, CDR2 YFSETQ, per germline.

The chain combines TRBV7-6 with TRBJ2-5, with D possibly being TRBD1 (6 bases). This CDR3 is built from 15 residues. The V end lost 2 bases, the J end lost 1 base, and 11 bases lay between the germline ends. The germline gives CDR1 SGHVS, CDR2 FNYEAQ. CDR3 DNA sequence: TGTGCCAGCAGCTTACTATGGGGGCCCCAAGAGACCCAGTACTTC. Its protein product is CASSLLWGPQETQYF.

Ten or more counts support this clone. The rearrangement joins TRBV30 to TRBJ1-2, with D maybe TRBD1 (5 bases). V gave up 4 bases and J gave up 1 base, with 13 bases separating them. Germline loops: CDR1 GTSNPN, CDR2 SVGIG (reference sequence). This CDR3 has 14 residues. CDR3 DNA: TGTGCCTGGACCCAGTACAGGCTTAACTATGGCTACACCTTC. Translation: CAWTQYRLNYGYTF. Together with reference TRBV30 and TRBJ1-2, the CDR3 gives the full variable domain: SQTIHQWPATLVQPVGSPLSLECTVEGTSNPNLYWYRQAAGRGLQLLFYSVGIGQISSEVPQNLSASRPQDRQFILSSKKLLLSDSGFYLCAWTQYRLNYGYTFGSGTRLTVV.

The J gene is TRBJ2-7, the V gene TRBV7-2; TRBD1 matches 8 bases. Germline-derived CDR1 and CDR2 are SGHTA and FQGNSA. V lost 8 bases, J lost 3 bases, and 9 bases stayed unmatched. The CDR3 runs to 14 residues. CDR3 coding DNA: TGTGCCAGCGCTTGGACAGGGAATGACTACGAGCAGTACTTC. Translating gives CASAWTGNDYEQYF. Full variable domain (remainder filled in from reference TRBV7-2 and TRBJ2-7): GAGVSQSPSNKVTEKGKDVELRCDPISGHTALYWYRQSLGQGLEFLIYFQGNSAPDKSGLPSDRFSAERTGGSVSTLTIQRTQQEDSAVYLCASAWTGNDYEQYFGPGTRLTVT.

This clone was detected only once. The chain couples TRBV19 to TRBJ2-7; D gene unclear. Germline values: CDR1 LNHDA, CDR2 SQIVND (reference sequence). The CDR3 has 14 amino acids. The V end was cut by 9 bases, the J end by 3 bases, with 18 bases between. The CDR3 sequence is CASRPALGRYEQYF. The CDR3 DNA is TGTGCCAGCAGACCGGCTTTGGGCCGCTACGAGCAGTACTTC.

The chain combines TRBV9 with TRBJ1-5; D is unresolved. The V end was cut by 0 bases, the J end by 5 bases, with 6 bases between. This CDR3 has 13 residues. The germline gives CDR1 SGDLS, CDR2 YYNGEE. The CDR3 bases are TGTGCCAGCAGCGTAGGTCTTGATCAGCCCCAGCATTTT. Translation gives CASSVGLDQPQHF.